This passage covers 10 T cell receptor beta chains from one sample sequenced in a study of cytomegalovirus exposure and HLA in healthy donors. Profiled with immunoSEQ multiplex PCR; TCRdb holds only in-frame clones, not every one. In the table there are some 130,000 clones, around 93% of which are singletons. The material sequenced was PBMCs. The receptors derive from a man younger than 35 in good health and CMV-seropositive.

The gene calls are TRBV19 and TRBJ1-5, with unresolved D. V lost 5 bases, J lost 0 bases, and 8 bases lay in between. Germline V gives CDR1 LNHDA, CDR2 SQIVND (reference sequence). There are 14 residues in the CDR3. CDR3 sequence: CASSLPNSNQPQHF. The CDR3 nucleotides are TGTGCCAGTAGTCTACCCAATAGCAATCAGCCCCAGCATTTT.

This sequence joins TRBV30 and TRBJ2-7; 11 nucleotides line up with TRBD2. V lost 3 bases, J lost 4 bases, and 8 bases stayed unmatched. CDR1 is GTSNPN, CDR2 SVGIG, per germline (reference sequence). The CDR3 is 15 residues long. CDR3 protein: CAWRSRGTSGYEQYF. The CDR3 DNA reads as TGTGCCTGGAGGTCCCGAGGGACTAGCGGTTACGAGCAGTACTTC.

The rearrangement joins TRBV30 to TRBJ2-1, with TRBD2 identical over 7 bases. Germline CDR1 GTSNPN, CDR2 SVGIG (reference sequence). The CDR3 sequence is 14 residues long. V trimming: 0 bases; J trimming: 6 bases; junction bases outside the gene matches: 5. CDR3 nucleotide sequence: TGTGCCTGGAGTGTGGTCGGGACTACCAATGAGCAGTTCTTC. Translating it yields CAWSVVGTTNEQFF.

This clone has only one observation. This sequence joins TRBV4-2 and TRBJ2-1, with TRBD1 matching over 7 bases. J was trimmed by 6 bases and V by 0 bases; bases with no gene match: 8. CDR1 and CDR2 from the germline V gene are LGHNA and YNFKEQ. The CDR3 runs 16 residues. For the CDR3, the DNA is TGTGCCAGCAGCCAAGATTTGGGACAGCACTCCAATGAGCAGTTCTTC. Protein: CASSQDLGQHSNEQFF.

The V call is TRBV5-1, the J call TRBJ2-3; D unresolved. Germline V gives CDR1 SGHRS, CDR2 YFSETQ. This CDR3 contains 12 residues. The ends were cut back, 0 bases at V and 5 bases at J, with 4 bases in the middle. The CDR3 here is CASSLAGDTQYF. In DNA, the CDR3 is TGCGCCAGCAGCTTGGCGGGAGATACGCAGTATTTT. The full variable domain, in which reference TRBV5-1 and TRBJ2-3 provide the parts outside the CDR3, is KAGVTQTPRYLIKTRGQQVTLSCSPISGHRSVSWYQQTPGQGLQFLFEYFSETQRNKGNFPGRFSGRQFSNSRSEMNVSTLELGDSALYLCASSLAGDTQYFGPGTRLTVL.

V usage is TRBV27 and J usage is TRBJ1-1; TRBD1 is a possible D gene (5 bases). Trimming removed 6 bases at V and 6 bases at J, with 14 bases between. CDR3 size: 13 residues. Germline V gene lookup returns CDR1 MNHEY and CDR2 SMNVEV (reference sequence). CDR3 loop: CASSLNWGAEAFF. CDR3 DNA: TGTGCCAGCAGCTTAAACTGGGGGGCTGAAGCTTTCTTT.

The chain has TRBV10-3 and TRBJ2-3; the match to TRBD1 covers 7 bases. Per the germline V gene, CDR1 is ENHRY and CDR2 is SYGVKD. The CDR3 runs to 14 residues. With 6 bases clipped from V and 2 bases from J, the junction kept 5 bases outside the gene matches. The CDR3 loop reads CAISRDRHTDTQYF. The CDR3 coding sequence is TGTGCCATCAGCCGGGACAGACACACAGATACGCAGTATTTT.

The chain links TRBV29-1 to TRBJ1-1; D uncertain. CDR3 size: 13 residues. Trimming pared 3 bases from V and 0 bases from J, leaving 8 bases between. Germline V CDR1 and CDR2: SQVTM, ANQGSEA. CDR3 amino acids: CSVDTGVNTEAFF. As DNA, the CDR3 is TGCAGCGTTGATACCGGAGTGAACACTGAAGCTTTCTTT. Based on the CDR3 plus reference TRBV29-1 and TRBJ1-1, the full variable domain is SAVISQKPSRDICQRGTSLTIQCQVDSQVTMMFWYRQQPGQSLTLIATANQGSEATYESGFVIDKFPISRPNLTFSTLTVSNMSPEDSSIYLCSVDTGVNTEAFFGQGTRLTVV.

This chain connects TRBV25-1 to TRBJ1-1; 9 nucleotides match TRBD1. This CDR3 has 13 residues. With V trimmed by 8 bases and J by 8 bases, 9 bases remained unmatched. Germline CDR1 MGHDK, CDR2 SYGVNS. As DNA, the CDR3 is TGTGCCAGCCACGGGACAGGGTTTTCCGAAGCTTTCTTT. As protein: CASHGTGFSEAFF.

CDR3 sequence reads: CASSSPLGGYNEQFF. The CDR3 DNA reads TGTGCCAGCAGTTCTCCTCTCGGGGGATACAATGAGCAGTTCTTC. The chain joins TRBV28 to TRBJ2-1, with D possibly being TRBD2 (6 bases). Trimming shortened V by 4 bases and J by 4 bases, and 14 bases separated the two germline ends. This CDR3 comprises 15 residues. Germline values: CDR1 MDHEN, CDR2 SYDVKM.